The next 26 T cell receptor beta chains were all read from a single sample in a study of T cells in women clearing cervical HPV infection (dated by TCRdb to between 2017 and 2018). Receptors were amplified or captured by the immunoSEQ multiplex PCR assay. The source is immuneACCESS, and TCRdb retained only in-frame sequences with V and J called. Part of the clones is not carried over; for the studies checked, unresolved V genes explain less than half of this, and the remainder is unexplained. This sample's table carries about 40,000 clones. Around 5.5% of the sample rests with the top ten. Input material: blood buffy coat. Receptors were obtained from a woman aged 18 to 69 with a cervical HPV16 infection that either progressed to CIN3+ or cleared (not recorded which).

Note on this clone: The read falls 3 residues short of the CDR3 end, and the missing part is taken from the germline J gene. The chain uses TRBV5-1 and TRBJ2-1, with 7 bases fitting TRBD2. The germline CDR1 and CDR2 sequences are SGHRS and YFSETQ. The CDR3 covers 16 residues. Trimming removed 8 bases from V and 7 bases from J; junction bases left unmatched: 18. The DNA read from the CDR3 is TGCGCCAGTACCGTCATGGGTCGCGGCGGGGGAAATGAG. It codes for CASTVMGRGGGNE. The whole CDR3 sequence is CASTVMGRGGGNEQFF.

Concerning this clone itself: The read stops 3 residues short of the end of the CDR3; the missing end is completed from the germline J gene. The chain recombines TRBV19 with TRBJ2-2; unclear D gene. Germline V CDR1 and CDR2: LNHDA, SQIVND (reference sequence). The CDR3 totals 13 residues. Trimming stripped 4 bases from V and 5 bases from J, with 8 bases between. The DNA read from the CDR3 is TGTGCCAGTAGTAGAGAGTATACCGGGGAG. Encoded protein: CASSREYTGE. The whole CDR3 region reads CASSREYTGELFF.

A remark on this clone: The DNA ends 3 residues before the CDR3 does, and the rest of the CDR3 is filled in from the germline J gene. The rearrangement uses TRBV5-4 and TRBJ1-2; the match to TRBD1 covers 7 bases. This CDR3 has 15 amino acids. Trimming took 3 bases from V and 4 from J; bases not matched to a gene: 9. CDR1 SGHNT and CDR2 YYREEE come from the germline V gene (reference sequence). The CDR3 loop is CASSSRDSILYGYTF. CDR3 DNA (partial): TGTGCCAGCAGCTCCCGGGACAGTATCCTCTATGGC.

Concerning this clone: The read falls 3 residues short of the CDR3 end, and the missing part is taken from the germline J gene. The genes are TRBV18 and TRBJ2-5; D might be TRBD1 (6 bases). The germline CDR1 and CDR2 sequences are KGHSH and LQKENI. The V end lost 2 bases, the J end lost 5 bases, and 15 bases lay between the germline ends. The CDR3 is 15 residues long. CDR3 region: CASSPSTGSGETQYF. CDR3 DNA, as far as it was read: TGTGCCAGCTCACCATCCACAGGGAGTGGGGAGACC.

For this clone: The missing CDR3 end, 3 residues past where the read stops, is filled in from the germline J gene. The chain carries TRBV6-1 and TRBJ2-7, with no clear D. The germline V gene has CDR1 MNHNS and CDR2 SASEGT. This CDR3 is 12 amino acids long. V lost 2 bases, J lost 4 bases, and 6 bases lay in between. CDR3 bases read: TGTGCCAGCAGTGAAAAAGGGTACGAG. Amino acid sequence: CASSEKGYE. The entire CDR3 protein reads CASSEKGYEQYF.

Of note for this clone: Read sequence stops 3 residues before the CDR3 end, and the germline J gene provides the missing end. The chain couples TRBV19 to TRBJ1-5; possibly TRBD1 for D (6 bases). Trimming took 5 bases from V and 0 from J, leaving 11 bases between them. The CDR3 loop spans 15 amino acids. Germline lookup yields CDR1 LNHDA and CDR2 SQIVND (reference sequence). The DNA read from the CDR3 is TGTGCCAGTAGTTTGGGACACCCTAGCAATCAGCCC. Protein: CASSLGHPSNQP. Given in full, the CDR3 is CASSLGHPSNQPQHF.

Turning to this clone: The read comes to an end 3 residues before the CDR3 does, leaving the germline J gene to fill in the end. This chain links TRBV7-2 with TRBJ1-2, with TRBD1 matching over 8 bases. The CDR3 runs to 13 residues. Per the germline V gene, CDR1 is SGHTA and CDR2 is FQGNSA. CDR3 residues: CASSLGTGIDYTF. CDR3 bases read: TGTGCCAGCAGCTTAGGGACAGGGATCGAC.

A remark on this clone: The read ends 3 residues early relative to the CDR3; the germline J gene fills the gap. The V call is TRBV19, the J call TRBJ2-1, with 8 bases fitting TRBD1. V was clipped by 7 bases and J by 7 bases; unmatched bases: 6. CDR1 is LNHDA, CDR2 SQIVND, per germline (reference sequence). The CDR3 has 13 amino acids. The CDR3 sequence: CASMARGRNEQFF. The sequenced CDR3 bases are TGTGCCAGTATGGCCAGGGGGCGGAATGAG.

The CDR3 protein is CSAAGGSTGNYEQYF. CDR3 bases read: TGCAGTGCCGCGGGGGGCAGTACGGGAAACTACGAG. The rearrangement uses TRBV20-1 and TRBJ2-7, with TRBD2 identical over 8 bases. The CDR3 end falls 3 residues outside the read, so it is completed with the germline J gene. The CDR3 has 15 residues. Germline V lookup: CDR1 DFQATT, CDR2 SNEGSKA (reference sequence). V gave up 6 bases and J gave up 3 bases; unmatched junction bases: 13.

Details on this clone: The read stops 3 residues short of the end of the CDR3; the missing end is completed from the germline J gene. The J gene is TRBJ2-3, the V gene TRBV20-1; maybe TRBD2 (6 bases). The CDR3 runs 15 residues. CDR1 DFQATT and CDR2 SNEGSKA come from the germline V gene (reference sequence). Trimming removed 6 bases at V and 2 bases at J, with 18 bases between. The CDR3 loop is CSAPRGIGNTDTQYF. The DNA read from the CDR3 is TGCAGTGCCCCCCGCGGGATAGGGAACACAGATACG.

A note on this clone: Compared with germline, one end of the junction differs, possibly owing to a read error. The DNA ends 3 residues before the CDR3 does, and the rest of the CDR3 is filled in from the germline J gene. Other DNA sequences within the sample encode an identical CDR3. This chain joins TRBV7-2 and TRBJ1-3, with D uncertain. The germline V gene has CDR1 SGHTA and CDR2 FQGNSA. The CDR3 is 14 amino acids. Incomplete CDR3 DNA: TGTGCCAGCAGCCCCGGGTGGTCTGGAAACACA. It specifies CASSPGWSGNT. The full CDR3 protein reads CASSPGWSGNTIYF.

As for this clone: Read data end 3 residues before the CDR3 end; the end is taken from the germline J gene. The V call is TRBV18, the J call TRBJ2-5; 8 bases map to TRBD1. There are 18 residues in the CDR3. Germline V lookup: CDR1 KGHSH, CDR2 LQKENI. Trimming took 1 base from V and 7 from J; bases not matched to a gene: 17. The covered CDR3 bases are TGTGCCAGCTCACCACTTGGCCGGACAGGGACAACCTTGACGACC. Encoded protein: CASSPLGRTGTTLTT. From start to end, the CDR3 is CASSPLGRTGTTLTTQYF. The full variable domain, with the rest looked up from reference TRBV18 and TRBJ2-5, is NAGVMQNPRHLVRRRGQEARLRCSPMKGHSHVYWYRQLPEEGLKFMVYLQKENIIDESGMPKERFSAEFPKEGPSILRIQQVVRGDSAAYFCASSPLGRTGTTLTTQYFGPGTRLLVL.

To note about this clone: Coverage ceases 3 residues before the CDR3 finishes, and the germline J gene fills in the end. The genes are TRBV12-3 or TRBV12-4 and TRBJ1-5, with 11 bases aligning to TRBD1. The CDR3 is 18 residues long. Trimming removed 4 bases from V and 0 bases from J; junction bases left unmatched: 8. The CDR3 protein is CASSSWGTGGYSNQPQHF. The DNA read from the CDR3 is TGTGCCAGCAGTTCGTGGGGGACAGGGGGATATAGCAATCAGCCC.

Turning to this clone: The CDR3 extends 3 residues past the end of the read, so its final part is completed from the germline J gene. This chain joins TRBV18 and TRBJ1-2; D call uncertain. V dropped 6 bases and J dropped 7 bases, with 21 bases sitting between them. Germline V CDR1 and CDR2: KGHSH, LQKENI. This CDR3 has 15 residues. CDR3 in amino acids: CASSPPEGHLRGYTF. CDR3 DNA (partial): TGTGCCAGCTCTCCGCCGGAGGGCCACCTGCGTGGC.

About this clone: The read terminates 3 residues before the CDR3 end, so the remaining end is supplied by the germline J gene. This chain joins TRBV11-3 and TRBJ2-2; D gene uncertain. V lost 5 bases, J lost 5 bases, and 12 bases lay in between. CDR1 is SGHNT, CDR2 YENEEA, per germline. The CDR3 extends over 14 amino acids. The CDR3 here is CASSAQELTGELFF. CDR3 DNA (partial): TGTGCCAGCAGCGCCCAGGAGTTGACCGGGGAG.

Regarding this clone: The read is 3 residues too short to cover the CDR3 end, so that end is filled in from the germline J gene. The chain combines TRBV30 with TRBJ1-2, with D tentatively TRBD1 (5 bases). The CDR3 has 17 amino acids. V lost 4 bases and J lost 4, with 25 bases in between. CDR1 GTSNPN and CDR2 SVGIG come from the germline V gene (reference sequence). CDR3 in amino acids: CAWTRPWGPPYRYGYTF. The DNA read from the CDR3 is TGTGCCTGGACCCGACCCTGGGGCCCACCCTACCGCTATGGC. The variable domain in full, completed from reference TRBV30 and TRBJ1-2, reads SQTIHQWPATLVQPVGSPLSLECTVEGTSNPNLYWYRQAAGRGLQLLFYSVGIGQISSEVPQNLSASRPQDRQFILSSKKLLLSDSGFYLCAWTRPWGPPYRYGYTFGSGTRLTVV.

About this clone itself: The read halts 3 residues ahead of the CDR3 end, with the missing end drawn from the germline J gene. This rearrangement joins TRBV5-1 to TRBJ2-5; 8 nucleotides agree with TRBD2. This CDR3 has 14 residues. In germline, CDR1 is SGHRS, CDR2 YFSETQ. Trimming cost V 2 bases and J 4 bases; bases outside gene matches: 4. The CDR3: CASSLGLAGETQYF. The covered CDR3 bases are TGCGCCAGCAGCTTAGGGCTAGCGGGAGAGACC. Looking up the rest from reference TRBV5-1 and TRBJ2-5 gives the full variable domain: KAGVTQTPRYLIKTRGQQVTLSCSPISGHRSVSWYQQTPGQGLQFLFEYFSETQRNKGNFPGRFSGRQFSNSRSEMNVSTLELGDSALYLCASSLGLAGETQYFGPGTRLLVL.

The covered CDR3 bases are TGCGCCAGCAGCTTGGAGGGGGATTTTAGAAACCAGCCC. This translates into CASSLEGDFRNQP. The CDR3 as a whole reads CASSLEGDFRNQPQHF. The J gene is TRBJ1-5, the V gene TRBV5-1; D perhaps matches TRBD1 (6 bases). The read falls 3 residues short of the CDR3 end, and the missing part is taken from the germline J gene. Germline-derived CDR1 and CDR2 are SGHRS and YFSETQ. This CDR3 has 16 amino acids. Trimming pared 0 bases from V and 7 bases from J, leaving 17 bases between.

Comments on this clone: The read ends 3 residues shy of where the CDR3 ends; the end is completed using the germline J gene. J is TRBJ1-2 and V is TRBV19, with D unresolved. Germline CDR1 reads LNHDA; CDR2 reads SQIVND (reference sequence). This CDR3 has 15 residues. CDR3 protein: CASSSSGSSYNDYTF. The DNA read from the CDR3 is TGTGCCAGTAGTTCGAGCGGGAGCTCCTACAATGAC.

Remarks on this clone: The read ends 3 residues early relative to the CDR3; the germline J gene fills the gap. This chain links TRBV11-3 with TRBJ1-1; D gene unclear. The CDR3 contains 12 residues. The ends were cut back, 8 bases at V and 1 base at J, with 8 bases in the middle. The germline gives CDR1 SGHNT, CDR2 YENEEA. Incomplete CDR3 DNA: TGTGCCAGCCTGTTCGGGAACACTGAA. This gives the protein CASLFGNTE. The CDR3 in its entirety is CASLFGNTEAFF.

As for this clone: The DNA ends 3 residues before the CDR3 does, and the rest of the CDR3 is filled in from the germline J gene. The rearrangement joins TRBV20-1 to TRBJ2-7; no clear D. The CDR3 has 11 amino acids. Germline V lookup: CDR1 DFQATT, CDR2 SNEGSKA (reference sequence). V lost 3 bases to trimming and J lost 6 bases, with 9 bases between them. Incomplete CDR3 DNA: TGCAGTGCTAGCTCTAGAGGCGAG. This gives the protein CSASSRGE. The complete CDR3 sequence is CSASSRGEQYF.

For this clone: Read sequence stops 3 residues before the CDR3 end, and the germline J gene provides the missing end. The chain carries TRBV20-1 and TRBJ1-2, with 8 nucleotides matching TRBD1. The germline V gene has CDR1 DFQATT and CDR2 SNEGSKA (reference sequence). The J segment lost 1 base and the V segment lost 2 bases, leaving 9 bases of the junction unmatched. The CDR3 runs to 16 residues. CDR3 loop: CSARSTQTGVNYGYTF. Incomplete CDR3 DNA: TGCAGTGCTAGATCCACTCAGACAGGGGTTAACTATGGC.

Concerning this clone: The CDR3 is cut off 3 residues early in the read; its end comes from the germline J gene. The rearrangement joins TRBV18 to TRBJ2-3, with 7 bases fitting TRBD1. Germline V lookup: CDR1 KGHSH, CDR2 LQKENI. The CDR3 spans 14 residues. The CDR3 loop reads CASRRDSPSGTQYF. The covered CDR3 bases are TGTGCCAGCCGCCGGGACAGCCCCTCGGGGACG.

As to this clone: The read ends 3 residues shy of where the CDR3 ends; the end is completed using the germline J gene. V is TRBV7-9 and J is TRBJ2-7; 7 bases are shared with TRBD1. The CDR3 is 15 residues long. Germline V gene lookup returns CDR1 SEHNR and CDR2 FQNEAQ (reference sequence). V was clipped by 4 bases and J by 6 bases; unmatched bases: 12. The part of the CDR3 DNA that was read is TGTGCCAGCAGCTCCTCCGAGACAGGGATGGGCGAG. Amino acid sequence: CASSSSETGMGE. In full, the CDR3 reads CASSSSETGMGEQYF.

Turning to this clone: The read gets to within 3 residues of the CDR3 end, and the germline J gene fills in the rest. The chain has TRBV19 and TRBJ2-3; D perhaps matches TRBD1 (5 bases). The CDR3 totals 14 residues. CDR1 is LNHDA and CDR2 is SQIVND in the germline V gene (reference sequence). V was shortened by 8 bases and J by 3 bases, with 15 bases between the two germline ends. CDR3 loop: CASVGLGVTDTQYF. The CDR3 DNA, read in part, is TGTGCCAGTGTGGGGCTAGGGGTTACAGATACG. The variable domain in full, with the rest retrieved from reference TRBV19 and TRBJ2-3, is DGGITQSPKYLFRKEGQNVTLSCEQNLNHDAMYWYRQDPGQGLRLIYYSQIVNDFQKGDIAEGYSVSREKKESFPLTVTSAQKNPTAFYLCASVGLGVTDTQYFGPGTRLTVL.

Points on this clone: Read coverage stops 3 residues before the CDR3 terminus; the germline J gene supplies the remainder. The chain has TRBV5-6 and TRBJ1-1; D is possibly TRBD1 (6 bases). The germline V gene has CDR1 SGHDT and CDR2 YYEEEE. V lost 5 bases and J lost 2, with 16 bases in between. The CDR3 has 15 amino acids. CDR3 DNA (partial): TGTGCCAGCAGTCCGGGACAAGGGCTCAACACTGAA. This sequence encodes CASSPGQGLNTE. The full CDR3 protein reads CASSPGQGLNTEAFF.